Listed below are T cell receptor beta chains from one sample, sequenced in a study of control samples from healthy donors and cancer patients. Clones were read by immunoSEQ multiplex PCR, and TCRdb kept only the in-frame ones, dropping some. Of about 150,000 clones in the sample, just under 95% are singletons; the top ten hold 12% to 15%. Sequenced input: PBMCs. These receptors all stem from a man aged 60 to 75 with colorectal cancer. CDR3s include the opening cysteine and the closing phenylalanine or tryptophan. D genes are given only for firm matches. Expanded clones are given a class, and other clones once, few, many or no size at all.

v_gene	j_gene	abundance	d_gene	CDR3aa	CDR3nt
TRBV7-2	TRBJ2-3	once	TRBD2	CASTNSGADTQYF	TGTGCCAGCACCAATAGCGGGGCAGATACGCAGTATTTT
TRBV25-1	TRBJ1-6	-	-	CASSEPTVNNSPLHF	TGTGCCAGCAGTGAACCTACAGTAAATAATTCACCCCTCCACTTT
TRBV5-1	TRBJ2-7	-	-	CASSWDTSYEQYF	TGCGCCAGCAGCTGGGACACCTCCTACGAGCAGTACTTC
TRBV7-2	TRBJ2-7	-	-	CASSLDRGYYEQYF	TGTGCCAGCAGCTTAGATCGGGGTTACTACGAGCAGTACTTC
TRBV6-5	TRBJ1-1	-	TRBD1	CASTGQGGTEAFF	TGTGCCAGCACCGGACAGGGAGGAACTGAAGCTTTCTTT
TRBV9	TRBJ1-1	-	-	CASTLRGGDLGEAFF	TGTGCCAGCACCCTTAGGGGGGGCGACCTGGGGGAAGCTTTCTTT
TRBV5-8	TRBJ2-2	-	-	CASSLDLGIANTGELFF	TGTGCCAGCAGCTTGGATCTCGGGATTGCGAACACCGGGGAGCTGTTTTTT
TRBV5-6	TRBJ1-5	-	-	CASSSQIAGRGSNQPQHF	TGTGCCAGCAGCTCACAGATCGCCGGCAGGGGTTCCAATCAGCCCCAGCATTTT
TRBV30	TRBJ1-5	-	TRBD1	CAWSNRDRGDNQPQHF	TGTGCCTGGAGTAACCGGGACAGGGGGGATAATCAGCCCCAGCATTTT
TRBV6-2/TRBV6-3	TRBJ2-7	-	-	CASSSTMGGYEQYF	TGTGCCAGCAGTTCGACTATGGGGGGCTACGAGCAGTACTTC
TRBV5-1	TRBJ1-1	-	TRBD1	CASSRRGGSNTEAFF	TGCGCCAGCAGCCGCAGGGGGGGCTCGAACACTGAAGCTTTCTTT
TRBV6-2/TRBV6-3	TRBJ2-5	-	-	CASSRTAQETQYF	TGTGCCAGCAGCCGGACAGCTCAAGAGACCCAGTACTTC
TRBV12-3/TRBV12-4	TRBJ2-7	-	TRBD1	CASSPDRGEQYF	TGTGCCAGCAGCCCGGACAGGGGCGAGCAGTACTTC
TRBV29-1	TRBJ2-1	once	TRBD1	CSVDSGGSNEQFF	TGCAGCGTTGATTCAGGGGGTTCGAATGAGCAGTTCTTC
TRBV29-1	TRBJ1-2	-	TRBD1	CSVEDLTGDLSLWGYTF	TGCAGCGTTGAAGATCTGACAGGGGACCTGAGTCTTTGGGGCTACACCTTC